Listed below are T cell receptor beta chains from one sample, sequenced in a study of cytomegalovirus exposure and HLA in healthy donors. The data were produced by immunoSEQ multiplex PCR, yet TCRdb's version contains in-frame clones alone and is incomplete. The top ten hold about 1.5% of the sample, which has about 98,000 clones, approximately 78% seen once. The sequencing input was PBMCs. The receptors come from a man between 35 and 55 years old in good health and CMV-seronegative. The CDR3 runs from the conserved cysteine through the conserved F or W. A D gene is named only where the DNA matches it firmly. The size of a clone is reported for some rows only, either as once, few or many, or as a class for expanded clones.

clone size,J gene,D gene,V gene,CDR3 DNA,CDR3 protein
.,TRBJ1-4,TRBD1,TRBV7-9,TGTGCCAGCAGCGCACAGGGGAGTGAAAAACTGTTTTTT,CASSAQGSEKLFF
.,TRBJ2-7,.,TRBV5-1,TGCGCCAGCAGCCCGGGACTCCCGCCATACGAGCAGTACTTC,CASSPGLPPYEQYF
few,TRBJ2-7,.,TRBV5-8,TGTGCCAGCAGCTTGGGCGGCTACGAGCAGTACTTC,CASSLGGYEQYF
.,TRBJ2-7,.,TRBV27,TGTGCCAGCAGTTTTGGAGACGAGCAGTACTTC,CASSFGDEQYF
.,TRBJ1-1,TRBD1,TRBV5-4,TGTGCCAGCAGCTTGAGGGCAGGGGGCTCATCTGAAGCTTTCTTT,CASSLRAGGSSEAFF
.,TRBJ1-2,TRBD1,TRBV27,TGTGCCAGCAGTGGGCCCCGGGACAGGGGGGGCTATGGCTACACCTTC,CASSGPRDRGGYGYTF
.,TRBJ2-1,.,TRBV29-1,TGCAGCGTTGAGGTCAGGCCCTCCTACAATGAGCAGTTCTTC,CSVEVRPSYNEQFF
.,TRBJ1-2,TRBD1,TRBV29-1,TGCAGCGTTGACGTGGGGACAGGGTGGGAAGGGTATGGCTACACCTTC,CSVDVGTGWEGYGYTF
.,TRBJ2-7,TRBD1,TRBV27,TGTGCCAGCAGTCCGAGGGACAGAACCTACGAGCAGTACTTC,CASSPRDRTYEQYF
.,TRBJ1-2,.,TRBV5-1,TGCGCCAGCGCGGAGACAGGTAGCTCCTATGGCTACACCTTC,CASAETGSSYGYTF
.,TRBJ2-2,TRBD2,TRBV10-3,TGTGCCATCAGCGGGACTAGCGGAGGCACCGGGGAGCTGTTTTTT,CAISGTSGGTGELFF
.,TRBJ1-4,TRBD1,TRBV28,TGTGCCAGCAGTCGCCAACAGGGGGGAGGTGAAAAACTGTTTTTT,CASSRQQGGGEKLFF
.,TRBJ2-1,TRBD1,TRBV7-9,TGTGCCAGCAGCTTAGTTCTGGGGGACAGCTACAATGAGCAGTTCTTC,CASSLVLGDSYNEQFF
.,TRBJ1-5,.,TRBV2,TGTGCCAGCCGAACGACAGGTTCTAGCAATCAGCCCCAGCATTTT,CASRTTGSSNQPQHF
.,TRBJ2-5,.,TRBV5-4,TGTGCCAGCAGTTTGGGCCACCTGGGAGGGACCCAGTACTTC,CASSLGHLGGTQYF
.,TRBJ2-7,TRBD2,TRBV5-1,TGCGCCAGCAGCGTTGGGACTAGCCTCTCCTACGAGCAGTACTTC,CASSVGTSLSYEQYF
.,TRBJ1-4,TRBD1,TRBV7-2,TGTGCCAGCAGCCTAAACAGGGGGCCTACTAATGAAAAACTGTTTTTT,CASSLNRGPTNEKLFF
.,TRBJ2-7,TRBD2,TRBV7-2,TGTGCCAGCAGCTCCCAAGGACTAGCGGGGGGCTACGAGCAGTACTTC,CASSSQGLAGGYEQYF
.,TRBJ1-5,TRBD1,TRBV28,TGTGCCAGCAGGGATACAGGGGGCGCGGGTCAGCCCCAGCATTTT,CASRDTGGAGQPQHF
.,TRBJ2-2,.,TRBV25-1,TGTGCCAGTAGAAGGGGCACCGGGGAGCTGTTTTTT,CASRRGTGELFF
.,TRBJ2-5,TRBD1,TRBV27,TGTGCCAGCAGTTTACGGGACAGGGAGACCCAGTACTTC,CASSLRDRETQYF
.,TRBJ2-5,.,TRBV5-4,TGTGCCAGCAGAATTTACCCCGGGGAGAGAGAGACCCAGTACTTC,CASRIYPGERETQYF